The rows below give T cell receptor beta chains drawn from one sample of a study of shared clonotypes between healthy human individuals. Measured with immunoSEQ multiplex PCR; TCRdb has only the in-frame clones, and not every one. The table includes roughly 1,800,000 clones, roughly 95% detected once. Sequenced material: naive CD8+ T cells sorted from blood. The source is a man younger than 35 in good health. Both conserved end residues are part of each CDR3. The D gene is left open where the match is weak. Clone size appears in some rows only: once, few, many, or a class for an expanded clone.

V	length	D	size	J	DNA	CDR3
TRBV30	14	-	few	TRBJ2-7	TGTGCCTGGACCCTGGGGCAGCGAGCCTACGAGCAGTACTTC	CAWTLGQRAYEQYF
TRBV15	17	-	-	TRBJ1-3	TGTGCCACCAGCAGTGAAACTGACCTCGGGGCTGGAAACACCATATATTTT	CATSSETDLGAGNTIYF
TRBV7-9	13	-	-	TRBJ1-1	TGTGCCAGCAGCTCGGACAGGAACACTGAAGCTTTCTTT	CASSSDRNTEAFF
TRBV6-5	15	-	-	TRBJ2-1	TGTGCCAGCAGTTATTTAGGGAGCTCCTACAATGAGCAGTTCTTC	CASSYLGSSYNEQFF
TRBV7-6	15	TRBD2	once	TRBJ2-3	TGTGCCAGCAGGGAGAGCGGGGGGGCCCCAGATACGCAGTATTTT	CASRESGGAPDTQYF
TRBV14	18	-	-	TRBJ1-6	TGTGCCAGCAGCCAAGGGGGTCTCCTCCACTCCTATAATTCACCCCTCCACTTT	CASSQGGLLHSYNSPLHF
TRBV10-3	16	-	-	TRBJ2-1	TGTGCCATCAGTGATATCGGCTGGAGCTCCTACAATGAGCAGTTCTTC	CAISDIGWSSYNEQFF
TRBV7-6	14	-	-	TRBJ2-7	TGTGCCAGCAGCCAGGGACACTCGCTGCACGAGCAGTACTTC	CASSQGHSLHEQYF
TRBV4-2	13	-	-	TRBJ2-7	TGTGCCAGCAGCCAGTATCTTGCCTACGAGCAGTACTTC	CASSQYLAYEQYF
TRBV7-9	12	-	-	TRBJ2-1	TGTGCCAGCCCGGATTCTGGGAATGAGCAGTTCTTC	CASPDSGNEQFF
TRBV10-3	13	-	-	TRBJ2-7	TGTGCCGCCCGGGGGGACAACACCTACGAGCAGTACTTC	CAARGDNTYEQYF
TRBV27	13	-	once	TRBJ2-3	TGTGCCAGCAGTTCCGGGGGTTCCGATACGCAGTATTTT	CASSSGGSDTQYF
TRBV27	14	TRBD1	-	TRBJ2-3	TGTGCCAGCAGATGGACAGGCAGCACAGATACGCAGTATTTT	CASRWTGSTDTQYF
TRBV9	15	TRBD1	-	TRBJ2-3	TGTGCCAGCAGCGTAGAAGGGGGCGGCCCAGATACGCAGTATTTT	CASSVEGGGPDTQYF
TRBV27	14	-	-	TRBJ2-2	TGTGCCAGCAGTCATACAGCGAACACCGGGGAGCTGTTTTTT	CASSHTANTGELFF
TRBV7-9	12	-	-	TRBJ1-1	TGTGCCAGCAGCTTTCGCATCACTGAAGCTTTCTTT	CASSFRITEAFF
TRBV7-8	15	TRBD2	-	TRBJ2-5	TGTGCCAGCAGCCCACTAGCGGGAGGTGGAGAGACCCAGTACTTC	CASSPLAGGGETQYF
TRBV10-2	11	TRBD2	-	TRBJ2-2	TGCGCCACTGAACTAGCGAGGGAGCTGTTTTTT	CATELARELFF
TRBV9	13	-	few	TRBJ1-2	TGTGCCAGCAGCGTAGCAAATGACTATGGCTACACCTTC	CASSVANDYGYTF